These T cell receptor beta chains were read from a single sample in a study of T cells after yellow fever vaccination. TCRdb ran MiXCR on the 5' RACE reads and lists one entry per CDR3 protein. The sample contains about 120,000 distinct CDR3 sequences, under 9% of which appear only once. Sequences were derived from CD8+ T cells sorted from PBMCs, sampled on the day of the yellow fever booster vaccination. The receptor source for this set is a man aged 18 to 29 who received the YFV17D yellow fever vaccine. Both conserved end residues are part of each CDR3. Each record gives: V gene, D gene, J gene, clone size, CDR3 protein, CDR3 DNA. A D gene is named only where the DNA matches it firmly. The listing skips clone size in some rows; elsewhere it reads once, few, many or a size class.

>TRBV6-5|.|TRBJ2-2|few
CASRTSRVPGELFF
TGTGCCAGCAGAACCAGCCGGGTCCCCGGGGAGCTGTTTTTT
>TRBV6-1|.|TRBJ1-2|.
CASSETYGSGYTF
TGTGCCAGCAGTGAGACCTACGGGAGTGGCTACACCTTC
>TRBV21-1|.|TRBJ1-1|many
CASSKGGTEAFF
TGTGCCAGCAGCAAAGGGGGCACTGAAGCTTTCTTT
>TRBV9|.|TRBJ2-5|.
CASSDSSGETQYF
TGTGCCAGCAGCGACTCTAGTGGCGAGACCCAGTACTTC
>TRBV7-9|.|TRBJ2-7|.
CASSPPLGHEQYF
TGTGCCAGCAGCCCTCCCTTAGGGCACGAGCAGTACTTC
>TRBV11-1|TRBD1|TRBJ1-5|few
CASSTGVDNQPQHF
TGTGCCAGCAGCACAGGGGTGGACAATCAGCCCCAGCATTTT
>TRBV11-2|TRBD2|TRBJ2-1|.
CASSSPAGTSYNEQFF
TGTGCCAGCAGCTCCCCGGCGGGGACTAGCTACAATGAGCAGTTCTTC
>TRBV12-3/TRBV12-4|.|TRBJ1-3|many
CASSFGQGTGNTIYF
TGTGCCAGCAGTTTTGGGCAGGGGACCGGAAACACCATATATTTT
>TRBV27|TRBD2|TRBJ2-7|.
CASSYGGGGEQYF
TGTGCCAGCAGCTACGGGGGGGGAGGAGAGCAGTACTTC
>TRBV14|TRBD1|TRBJ2-1|.
CASSQTSVTGRWLNEQFF
TGTGCCAGCAGCCAAACTTCGGTGACAGGGAGATGGTTAAATGAGCAGTTCTTC
>TRBV18|.|TRBJ2-3|.
CASSPPQDRFTDTQYF
TGTGCCAGCTCACCACCTCAGGACAGATTCACAGATACGCAGTATTTT
>TRBV6-5|TRBD2|TRBJ2-1|many
CASRLSRGANNEQFF
TGTGCCAGCAGACTCTCGCGGGGGGCCAACAATGAGCAGTTCTTC
>TRBV12-3/TRBV12-4|TRBD1|TRBJ1-1|few
CASSPDRGYTEAFF
TGTGCCAGCAGTCCAGACAGGGGGTACACTGAAGCTTTCTTT
>TRBV10-3|.|TRBJ2-3|many
CAISLGGLRAGRADTQYF
TGTGCCATCAGCCTGGGGGGGCTTCGAGCGGGGAGGGCGGATACGCAGTATTTT
>TRBV4-1|.|TRBJ2-7|few
CASSQVWGDEQYF
TGCGCCAGCAGCCAAGTGTGGGGGGACGAGCAGTACTTC
>TRBV5-5|.|TRBJ2-7|few
CASSLSQLYEQYF
TGTGCCAGCAGCTTGAGCCAACTCTACGAGCAGTACTTC
>TRBV4-3|.|TRBJ1-4|.
CASSQGRGGGNEKLFF
TGCGCCAGCAGCCAAGGCAGGGGAGGGGGTAACGAAAAACTGTTTTTT
>TRBV12-3/TRBV12-4|TRBD1|TRBJ2-7|.
CASSESIDRVKGF
TGTGCCAGCAGTGAATCTATCGACAGGGTGAAAGGGTTC
>TRBV5-1|.|TRBJ2-3|many
CASSLGDFPDTQYF
TGCGCCAGCAGCTTGGGGGACTTCCCAGATACGCAGTATTTT
>TRBV7-8|TRBD1|TRBJ2-7|few
CASSQQGQGWEQYF
TGTGCCAGCAGCCAACAGGGACAGGGTTGGGAGCAGTACTTC
>TRBV7-9|.|TRBJ2-1|.
CASSLVVGDPYNEQFF
TGTGCCAGCAGCTTAGTTGTGGGGGACCCCTACAATGAGCAGTTCTTC
>TRBV20-1|TRBD1|TRBJ1-2|few
CSARTTDRPLYGYTF
TGCAGTGCTAGAACAACGGACAGGCCTCTCTATGGCTACACCTTC
>TRBV11-2|TRBD2|TRBJ2-5|many
CASSLRGGTQETQYF
TGTGCCAGCAGCTTGAGGGGAGGGACCCAAGAGACCCAGTACTTC
>TRBV29-1|TRBD2|TRBJ2-6|few
CSGTQRGDGANVLTF
TGCAGCGGAACCCAGCGGGGGGATGGGGCCAACGTCCTGACTTTC
>TRBV27|.|TRBJ2-6|.
CASSPQYLGGANVLTF
TGTGCCAGCAGTCCCCAGTACCTAGGAGGGGCCAACGTCCTGACTTTC
>TRBV19|.|TRBJ1-1|.
CASNKYTEAFF
TGTGCCAGTAACAAATACACTGAAGCTTTCTTT
>TRBV6-6|TRBD2|TRBJ2-7|few
CASSYETSGLYVTYEQYF
TGTGCCAGCAGTTACGAGACTAGCGGGCTTTACGTTACCTACGAGCAGTACTTC
>TRBV10-2|TRBD2|TRBJ2-3|.
CASSGEGGTDTQYF
TGCGCCAGCAGTGGGGAGGGCGGCACAGATACGCAGTATTTT
>TRBV2|.|TRBJ1-5|.
CASRGPGSNQPQHF
TGTGCCAGCAGGGGACCGGGTAGCAATCAGCCCCAGCATTTT
>TRBV3-1|.|TRBJ2-1|many
CASSHTGIGYNEQFF
TGTGCCAGCAGCCACACAGGGATAGGCTACAATGAGCAGTTCTTC
>TRBV5-6|.|TRBJ2-7|.
CASSSPTGTDEQYF
TGTGCCAGCAGCTCCCCAACAGGGACGGACGAGCAGTACTTC
>TRBV29-1|.|TRBJ2-5|few
CSVTGAARQETQYF
TGCAGCGTGACGGGTGCGGCAAGGCAAGAGACCCAGTACTTC
>TRBV29-1|TRBD1|TRBJ2-1|many
CSVEATGEGNEQFF
TGCAGCGTTGAGGCCACAGGGGAAGGCAATGAGCAGTTCTTC
>TRBV7-9|.|TRBJ2-1|many
CASSLDSSDEQFF
TGTGCCAGCAGCTTAGACAGCTCGGATGAGCAGTTCTTC
>TRBV5-1|TRBD1|TRBJ2-5|few
CASSPGTGSQETQYF
TGCGCCAGCAGCCCCGGGACAGGGTCACAAGAGACCCAGTACTTC
>TRBV7-9|.|TRBJ2-1|few
CASSHTGLESYNEQFF
TGTGCCAGCAGCCATACAGGCTTAGAGTCCTACAATGAGCAGTTCTTC
>TRBV5-5|.|TRBJ1-3|.
CASSLSSSGNTIYF
TGTGCCAGCAGCTTATCGAGTTCTGGAAACACCATATATTTT
>TRBV19|.|TRBJ1-6|.
CASIRAVGDSPLHF
TGTGCCAGTATTCGCGCGGTCGGGGACTCACCCCTCCACTTT
>TRBV6-5|.|TRBJ2-1|.
CASSYSGDRNEQFF
TGTGCCAGCAGTTACTCAGGGGATCGCAATGAGCAGTTCTTC
>TRBV7-2|TRBD1|TRBJ2-3|.
CASSWDSDTDTQYF
TGTGCCAGCAGCTGGGACAGCGACACAGATACGCAGTATTTT
>TRBV7-2|.|TRBJ1-1|.
CASSLYSTMNTEAFF
TGTGCCAGCAGCTTGTACTCAACGATGAACACTGAAGCTTTCTTT
>TRBV9|.|TRBJ1-1|few
CASSPLGSGPEAFF
TGTGCCAGCAGCCCGCTCGGGAGTGGGCCTGAAGCTTTCTTT
>TRBV12-3/TRBV12-4|TRBD1|TRBJ2-3|.
CASSPTGGAEDTQYF
TGTGCCAGCAGTCCCACAGGGGGCGCCGAAGATACGCAGTATTTT